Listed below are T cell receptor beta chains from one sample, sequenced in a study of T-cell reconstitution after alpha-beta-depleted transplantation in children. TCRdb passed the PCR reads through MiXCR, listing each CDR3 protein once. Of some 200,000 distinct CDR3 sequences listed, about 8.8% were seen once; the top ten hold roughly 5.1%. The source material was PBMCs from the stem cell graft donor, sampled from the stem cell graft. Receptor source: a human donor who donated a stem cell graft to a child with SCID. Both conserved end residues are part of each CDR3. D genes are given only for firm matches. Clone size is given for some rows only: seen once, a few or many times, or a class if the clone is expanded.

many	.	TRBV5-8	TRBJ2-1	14	TGTGCCAGCAGCTTGGGACAGGAGGGTCTTGAGCAGTTCTTC	CASSLGQEGLEQFF
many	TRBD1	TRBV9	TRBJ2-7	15	TGTGCCAGCAGCGTGGGACAGCCTGGGGGCTACGAGCAGTACTTC	CASSVGQPGGYEQYF
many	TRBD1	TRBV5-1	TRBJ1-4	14	TGCGCCAGCAGCCCGCAGGGGGAGGGTGAAAAACTGTTTTTT	CASSPQGEGEKLFF
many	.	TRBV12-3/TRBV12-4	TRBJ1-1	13	TGTGCCAGCAGTAGCAGGGGACCAACTGAAGCTTTCTTT	CASSSRGPTEAFF
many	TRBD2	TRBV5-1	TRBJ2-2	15	TGCGCCAGCAGCGATTCTAGCGGGGGGACCGGGGAGCTGTTTTTT	CASSDSSGGTGELFF
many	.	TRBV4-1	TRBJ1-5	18	TGCGCCAGCAGCCAAGTGGATATGGGCCTGACGAACAATCAGCCCCAGCATTTT	CASSQVDMGLTNNQPQHF
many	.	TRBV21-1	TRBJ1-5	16	TGTGCCAGCAGCCCAACGGGACAGGAAAGCAATCAGCCCCAGCATTTT	CASSPTGQESNQPQHF
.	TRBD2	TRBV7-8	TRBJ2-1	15	TGTGCCAGCAGCCTCAGGACTAGCGGGGTAAATGAGCAGTTCTTC	CASSLRTSGVNEQFF
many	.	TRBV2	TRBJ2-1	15	TGTGCCAGCGAGCAGGGCAGAAGCTCCTACAATGAGCAGTTCTTC	CASEQGRSSYNEQFF
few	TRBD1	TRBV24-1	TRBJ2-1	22	TGTGCCACCAGTGATTTAACCCGTCTAACTCCGGGACAGGCTGTTGCTAGGAATGAGCAGTTCTTC	CATSDLTRLTPGQAVARNEQFF
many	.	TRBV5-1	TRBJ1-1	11	TGCGCCAGCAGCGGGGACACTGAAGCTTTCTTT	CASSGDTEAFF
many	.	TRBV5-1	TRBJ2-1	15	TGCGCCAGCAGCCTCACGGGCCCAGAGGGAGATGAGCAGTTCTTC	CASSLTGPEGDEQFF
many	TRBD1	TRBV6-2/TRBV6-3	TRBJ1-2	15	TGTGCCAGCAGTTACCGGACAGGGATTAAGGGCGGCTACACCTTC	CASSYRTGIKGGYTF
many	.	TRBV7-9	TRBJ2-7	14	TGTGCCAGCAGCCCAGGACGGTCCTCCTACGAGCAGTACTTC	CASSPGRSSYEQYF
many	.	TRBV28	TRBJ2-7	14	TGTGCCAGCAGTTGGCGGCTACCTCCCTACGAGCAGTACTTC	CASSWRLPPYEQYF
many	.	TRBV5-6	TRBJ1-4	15	TGTGCCAGCACCAAGTTTCGGACAAGAGATGAAAAACTGTTTTTT	CASTKFRTRDEKLFF
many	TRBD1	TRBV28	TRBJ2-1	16	TGTGCCAGCAGTGGGACGCCGGGACAGCCTAACAATGAGCAGTTCTTC	CASSGTPGQPNNEQFF
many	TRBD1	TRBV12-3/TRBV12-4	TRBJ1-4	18	TGTGCCAGCAGTTTAGCGCGGGGTCAGGGGGCAACTAATGAAAAACTGTTTTTT	CASSLARGQGATNEKLFF
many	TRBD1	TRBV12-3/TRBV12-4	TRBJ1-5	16	TGTGCCAGCAGTCCACCGACAGGGGAGGCCGGTCAGCCCCAGCATTTT	CASSPPTGEAGQPQHF
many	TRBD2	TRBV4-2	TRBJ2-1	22	TGTGCCAGCAGCCAAGAGGTTGTGGAACCGGGGGGTAGGCAGGTCCCGTACAATGAGCAGTTCTTC	CASSQEVVEPGGRQVPYNEQFF
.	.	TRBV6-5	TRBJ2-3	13	TGTGCCAGCAGTTCGACCTCCCCATATACGCAGTATTTT	CASSSTSPYTQYF
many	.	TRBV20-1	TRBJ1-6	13	TGCAGTGCTAGAGGTCTCAGTAATTCACCCCTCCACTTT	CSARGLSNSPLHF